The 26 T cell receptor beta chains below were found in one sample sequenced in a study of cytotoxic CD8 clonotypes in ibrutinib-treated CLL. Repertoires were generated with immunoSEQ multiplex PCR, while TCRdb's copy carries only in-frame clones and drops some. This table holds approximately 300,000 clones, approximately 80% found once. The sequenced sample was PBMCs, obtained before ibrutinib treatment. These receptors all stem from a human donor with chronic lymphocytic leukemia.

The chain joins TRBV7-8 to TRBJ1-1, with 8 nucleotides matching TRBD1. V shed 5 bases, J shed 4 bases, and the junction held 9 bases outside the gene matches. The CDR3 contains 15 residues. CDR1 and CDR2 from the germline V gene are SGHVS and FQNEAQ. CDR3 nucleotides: TGTGCCAGCAGCCCGAGGACAGGGTTTAGCACTGAAGCTTTCTTT. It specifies CASSPRTGFSTEAFF.

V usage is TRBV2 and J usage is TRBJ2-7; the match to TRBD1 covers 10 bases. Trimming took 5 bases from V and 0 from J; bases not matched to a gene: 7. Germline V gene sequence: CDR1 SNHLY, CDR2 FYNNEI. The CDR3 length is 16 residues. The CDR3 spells CASSQFGTGASYEQYF. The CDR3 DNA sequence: TGTGCCAGCAGTCAATTTGGGACAGGGGCCTCCTACGAGCAGTACTTC.

The DNA for the CDR3 is TGTGCCAGCAGCATCCGACAGTGGGTTGAGGACAATGAGCAGTTCTTC. Its protein product is CASSIRQWVEDNEQFF. The genes are TRBV28 and TRBJ2-1; D perhaps matches TRBD1 (5 bases). The CDR3 extends over 16 amino acids. In germline, CDR1 is MDHEN, CDR2 SYDVKM. V was clipped by 6 bases and J by 5 bases, with 20 bases between them.

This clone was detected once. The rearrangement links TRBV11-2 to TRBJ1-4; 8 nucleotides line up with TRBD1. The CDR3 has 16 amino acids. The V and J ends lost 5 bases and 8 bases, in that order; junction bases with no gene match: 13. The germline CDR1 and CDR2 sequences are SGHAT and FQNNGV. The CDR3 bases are TGTGCCAGCAGCCCTAATACCGGGACAGGCGACGAAAAACTGTTTTTT. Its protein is CASSPNTGTGDEKLFF.

CDR3 bases: TGTGCCAGCAGCCCCCCAAGGACTAGCGGGACAGATACGCAGTATTTT. It translates to CASSPPRTSGTDTQYF. The V and J genes are TRBV7-3 and TRBJ2-3, with 11 bases matching TRBD2. Per germline, CDR1 SGHTA and CDR2 FQGTGA. CDR3 size: 16 residues. Trimming at V came to 5 bases and at J to 3 bases, leaving 7 bases not matched to a gene.

The CDR3 DNA sequence: TGTGCCAGCAGTTTAGCTTCCGGGACTCCTCCTAAGGGGCAGTACTTC. It specifies CASSLASGTPPKGQYF. This chain uses TRBV27 with TRBJ2-7, with D possibly TRBD2 on 6 matching bases. The CDR3 totals 16 residues. The ends were cut back, 2 bases at V and 9 bases at J, with 23 bases in the middle. In germline, CDR1 is MNHEY, CDR2 SMNVEV (reference sequence).

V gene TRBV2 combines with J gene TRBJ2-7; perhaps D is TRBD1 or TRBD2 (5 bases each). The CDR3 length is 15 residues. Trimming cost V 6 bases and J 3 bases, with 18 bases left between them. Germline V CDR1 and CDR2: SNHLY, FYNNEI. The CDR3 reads CASRETGTQDYEQYF. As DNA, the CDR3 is TGTGCCAGCAGGGAAACCGGGACGCAGGACTACGAGCAGTACTTC. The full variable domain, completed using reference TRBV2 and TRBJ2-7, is EPEVTQTPSHQVTQMGQEVILRCVPISNHLYFYWYRQILGQKVEFLVSFYNNEISEKSEIFDDQFSVERPDGSNFTLKIRSTKLEDSAMYFCASRETGTQDYEQYFGPGTRLTVT.

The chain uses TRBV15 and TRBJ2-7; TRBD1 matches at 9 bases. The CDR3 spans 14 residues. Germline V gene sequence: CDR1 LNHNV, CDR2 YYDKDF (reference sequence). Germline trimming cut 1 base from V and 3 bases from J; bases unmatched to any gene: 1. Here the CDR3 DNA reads TGTGCCACCAGCAGAGGGACAGGGGACTACGAGCAGTACTTC. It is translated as CATSRGTGDYEQYF.

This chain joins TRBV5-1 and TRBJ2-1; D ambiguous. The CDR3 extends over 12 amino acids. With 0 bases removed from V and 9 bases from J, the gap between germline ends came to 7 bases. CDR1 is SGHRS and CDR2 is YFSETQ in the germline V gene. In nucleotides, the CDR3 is TGCGCCAGCAGCTTGGAGGTTCGTGAGCAGTTCTTC. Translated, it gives CASSLEVREQFF.

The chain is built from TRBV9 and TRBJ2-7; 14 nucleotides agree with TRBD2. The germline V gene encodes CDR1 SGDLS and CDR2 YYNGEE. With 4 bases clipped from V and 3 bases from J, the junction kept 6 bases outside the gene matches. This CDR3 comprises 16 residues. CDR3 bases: TGTGCCAGCAGCCGGACTAGCGGGAGGACCAACTACGAGCAGTACTTC. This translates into CASSRTSGRTNYEQYF.

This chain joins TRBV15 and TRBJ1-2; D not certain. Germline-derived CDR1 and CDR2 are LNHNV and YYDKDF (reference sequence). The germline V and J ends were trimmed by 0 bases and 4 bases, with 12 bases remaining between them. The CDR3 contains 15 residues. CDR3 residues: CATSRDPGNPYGYTF. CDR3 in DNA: TGTGCCACCAGCAGAGACCCCGGAAACCCCTATGGCTACACCTTC.

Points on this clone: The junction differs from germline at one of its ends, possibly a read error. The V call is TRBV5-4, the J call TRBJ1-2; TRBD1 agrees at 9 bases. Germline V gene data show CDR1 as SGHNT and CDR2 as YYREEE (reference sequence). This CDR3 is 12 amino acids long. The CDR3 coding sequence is TGTGCCAGCAGCCGCGGGACAGGGCCAACTTCTTTC. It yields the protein CASSRGTGPTSF.

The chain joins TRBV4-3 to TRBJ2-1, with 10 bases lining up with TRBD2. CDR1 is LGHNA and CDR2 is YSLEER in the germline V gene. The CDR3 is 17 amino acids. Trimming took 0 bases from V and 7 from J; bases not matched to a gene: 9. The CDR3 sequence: CASSQDVSGRSENEQFF. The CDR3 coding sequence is TGCGCCAGCAGCCAAGATGTTAGCGGGAGGAGCGAAAATGAGCAGTTCTTC.

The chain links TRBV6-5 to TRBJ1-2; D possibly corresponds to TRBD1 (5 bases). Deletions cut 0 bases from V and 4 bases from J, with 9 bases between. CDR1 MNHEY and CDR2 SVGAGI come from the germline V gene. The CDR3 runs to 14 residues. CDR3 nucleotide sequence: TGTGCCAGCAGTTACTCGAGGGACTTCTATGGCTACACCTTC. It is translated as CASSYSRDFYGYTF.

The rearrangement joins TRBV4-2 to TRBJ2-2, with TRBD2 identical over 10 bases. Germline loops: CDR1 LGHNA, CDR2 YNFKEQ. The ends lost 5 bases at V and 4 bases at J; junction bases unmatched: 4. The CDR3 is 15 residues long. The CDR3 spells CASSSSGSGTGELFF. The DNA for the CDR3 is TGTGCCAGCAGCTCTAGCGGGAGCGGCACCGGGGAGCTGTTTTTT.

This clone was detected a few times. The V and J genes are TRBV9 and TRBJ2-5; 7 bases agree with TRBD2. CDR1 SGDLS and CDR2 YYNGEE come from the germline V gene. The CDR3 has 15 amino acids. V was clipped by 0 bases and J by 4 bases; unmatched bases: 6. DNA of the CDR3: TGTGCCAGCAGCGTAGGAGGCGGGAGAGGAGAGACCCAGTACTTC. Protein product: CASSVGGGRGETQYF.

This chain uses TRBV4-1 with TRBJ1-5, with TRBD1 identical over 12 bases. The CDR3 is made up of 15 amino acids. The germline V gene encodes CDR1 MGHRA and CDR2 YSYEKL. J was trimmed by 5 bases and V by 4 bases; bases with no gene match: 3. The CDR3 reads CASSLGTGGDQPQHF. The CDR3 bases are TGCGCCAGCAGCCTCGGGACAGGGGGCGATCAGCCCCAGCATTTT.

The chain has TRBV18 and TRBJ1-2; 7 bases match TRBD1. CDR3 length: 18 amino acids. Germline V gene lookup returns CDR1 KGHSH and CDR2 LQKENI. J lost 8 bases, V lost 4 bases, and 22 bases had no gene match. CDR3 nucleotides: TGTGCCAGCTCACGGGGAACCATGGACAGGATCAGCCTCTGGGGCTACACCTTC. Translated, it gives CASSRGTMDRISLWGYTF. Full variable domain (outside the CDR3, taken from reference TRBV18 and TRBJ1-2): NAGVMQNPRHLVRRRGQEARLRCSPMKGHSHVYWYRQLPEEGLKFMVYLQKENIIDESGMPKERFSAEFPKEGPSILRIQQVVRGDSAAYFCASSRGTMDRISLWGYTFGSGTRLTVV.

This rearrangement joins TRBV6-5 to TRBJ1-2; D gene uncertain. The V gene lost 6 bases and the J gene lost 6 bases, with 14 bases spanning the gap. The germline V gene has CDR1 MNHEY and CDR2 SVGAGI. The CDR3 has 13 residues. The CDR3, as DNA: TGTGCCAGCAGCTCCGGATTCTCACATGGCTACACCTTC. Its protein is CASSSGFSHGYTF.

CDR3 residues: CASSLKTPAIQYF. DNA of the CDR3: TGTGCCAGCAGCTTAAAGACCCCCGCGATTCAGTACTTC. The gene calls are TRBV13 and TRBJ2-4; D is unclear. With 2 bases removed from V and 10 bases from J, the gap between germline ends came to 12 bases. This CDR3 comprises 13 residues. Germline loops: CDR1 PRHDT, CDR2 FYEKMQ (reference sequence).

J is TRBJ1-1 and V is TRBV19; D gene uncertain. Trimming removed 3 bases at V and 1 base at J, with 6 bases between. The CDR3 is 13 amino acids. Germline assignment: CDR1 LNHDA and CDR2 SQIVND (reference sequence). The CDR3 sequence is CASSMARNTEAFF. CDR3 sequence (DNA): TGTGCCAGTAGTATGGCAAGGAACACTGAAGCTTTCTTT. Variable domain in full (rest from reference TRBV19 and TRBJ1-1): DGGITQSPKYLFRKEGQNVTLSCEQNLNHDAMYWYRQDPGQGLRLIYYSQIVNDFQKGDIAEGYSVSREKKESFPLTVTSAQKNPTAFYLCASSMARNTEAFFGQGTRLTVV.

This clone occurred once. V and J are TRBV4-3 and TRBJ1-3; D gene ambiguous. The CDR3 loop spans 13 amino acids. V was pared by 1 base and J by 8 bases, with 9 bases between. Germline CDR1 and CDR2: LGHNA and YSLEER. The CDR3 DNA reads TGCGCCAGCAGCCAAGTGATTGTAGACACCATATATTTT. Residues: CASSQVIVDTIYF.

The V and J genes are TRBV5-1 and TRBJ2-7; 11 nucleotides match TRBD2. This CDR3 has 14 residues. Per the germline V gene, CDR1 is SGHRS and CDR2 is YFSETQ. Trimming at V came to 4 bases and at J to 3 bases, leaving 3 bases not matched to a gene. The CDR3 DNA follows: TGCGCCAGCAGCACTAGCGGGAGAGGCTACGAGCAGTACTTC. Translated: CASSTSGRGYEQYF.

The CDR3 region has the DNA TGTGCCAGCAGCCGGGGGGGACTAGCGGCTAGCACAGATACGCAGTATTTT. It encodes CASSRGGLAASTDTQYF. This chain links TRBV11-3 with TRBJ2-3; 11 bases map to TRBD2. This CDR3 has 17 residues. J lost 0 bases, V lost 5 bases, and 7 bases had no gene match. CDR1 SGHNT and CDR2 YENEEA come from the germline V gene.

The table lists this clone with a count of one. The CDR3 protein is CASSRQPGQGDGYTF. CDR3 coding DNA: TGTGCCAGCAGTCGCCAACCGGGACAGGGGGATGGCTACACCTTC. This rearrangement joins TRBV6-6 to TRBJ1-2; 11 bases align to TRBD1. The CDR3 contains 15 residues. V dropped 5 bases and J dropped 6; count of bases not matched to a gene: 8. Germline-derived CDR1 and CDR2 are MNHNY and SVGAGI (reference sequence).

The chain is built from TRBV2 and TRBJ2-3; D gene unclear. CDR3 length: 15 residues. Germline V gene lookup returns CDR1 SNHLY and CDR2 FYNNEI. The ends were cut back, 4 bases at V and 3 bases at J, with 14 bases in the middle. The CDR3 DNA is TGTGCCAGCAGTGGACAACCGATGAGGACAGATACGCAGTATTTT. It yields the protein CASSGQPMRTDTQYF. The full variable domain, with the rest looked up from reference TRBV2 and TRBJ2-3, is EPEVTQTPSHQVTQMGQEVILRCVPISNHLYFYWYRQILGQKVEFLVSFYNNEISEKSEIFDDQFSVERPDGSNFTLKIRSTKLEDSAMYFCASSGQPMRTDTQYFGPGTRLTVL.